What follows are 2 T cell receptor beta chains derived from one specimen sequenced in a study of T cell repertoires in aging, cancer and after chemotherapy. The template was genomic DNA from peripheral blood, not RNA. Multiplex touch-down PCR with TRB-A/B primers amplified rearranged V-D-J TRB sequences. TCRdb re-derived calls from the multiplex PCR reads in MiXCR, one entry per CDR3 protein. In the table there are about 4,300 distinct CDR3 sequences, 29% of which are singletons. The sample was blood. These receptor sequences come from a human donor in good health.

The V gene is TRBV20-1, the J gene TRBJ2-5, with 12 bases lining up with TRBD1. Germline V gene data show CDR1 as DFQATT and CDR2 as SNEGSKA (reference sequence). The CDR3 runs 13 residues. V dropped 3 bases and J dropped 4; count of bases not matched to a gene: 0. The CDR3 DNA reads TGCAGTGCTAGGGGACAGGGGGCAGAGACCCAGTACTTC. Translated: CSARGQGAETQYF.

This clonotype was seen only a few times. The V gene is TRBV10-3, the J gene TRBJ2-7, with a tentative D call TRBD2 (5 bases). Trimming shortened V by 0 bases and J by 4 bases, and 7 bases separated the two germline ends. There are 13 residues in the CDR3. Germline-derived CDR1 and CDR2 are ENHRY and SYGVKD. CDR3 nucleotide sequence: TGTGCCATCAGTGAGTCGGGCGGGTACGAGCAGTACTTC. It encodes CAISESGGYEQYF.